The source of this TCR beta chain is a study of blood T cell repertoires in COVID-19. Sequencing used immunoSEQ multiplex PCR; TCRdb keeps in-frame clones, though not all of them. The sample yields about 180,000 clones, 80% to 90% seen once. The CDR3 is 14 residues long. Germline assignment: CDR1 LGHDT and CDR2 YNNKEL (reference sequence). Trimming took off 3 bases at V and 4 bases at J, with 10 bases between the two ends. The sample comprised peripheral blood. The chain carries TRBV3-1 (or the pseudogene TRBV3-2) and TRBJ1-3; D is possibly TRBD1 (6 bases). The receptor was derived from an older woman with COVID-19, enrolled during active disease. CDR3 loop: CASSQAGQGNTIYF. DNA of the CDR3: TGTGCCAGCAGCCAGGCCGGACAGGGAAACACCATATATTTT.